This T cell receptor beta chain was recovered during a study of cytomegalovirus exposure and HLA in healthy donors. The study, taken as a whole, reports: A classifier reportedly called cytomegalovirus status with high sensitivity and specificity. Researchers reported that a few CMV-associated chains were confirmed in vitro as CMV antigen-specific. The study labeled 180 or so TCR beta chains cytomegalovirus-associated.

The germline V gene has CDR1 SSHAT and CDR2 FNYEAQ (reference sequence). The CDR3 is made up of 13 amino acids. This clone showed up just a few times. The antigen is undetermined. One end of the junction is discordant with germline, which a read error may explain. Using immunoSEQ multiplex PCR, the repertoire was profiled, and TCRdb retains in-frame clones only, with some absent. The sample contains under 150,000 clones, 70% to 90% of which appear only once. The sequence came from a woman under 30 in good health and CMV-seropositive. Sequencing was performed on PBMCs. The chain links TRBV7-7 to TRBJ2-5; 7 positions match TRBD1. For the CDR3, the DNA is TGTGCTAGCACTACGGACAGGCAAGAGACCCAGTACTTC. This translates into CASTTDRQETQYF.